These 29 T cell receptor beta chains originate from one sample sequenced in a study of blood T cell repertoires in COVID-19. TCRdb's table, derived via immunoSEQ multiplex PCR, lists solely in-frame clones and lacks some. This table has around 250,000 clones, 88% appearing once. Sample: PBMCs or T cells enriched from blood (not recorded which). Every receptor here comes from a middle-aged woman with acute COVID-19.

The chain is built from TRBV7-9 and TRBJ1-4; 8 bases match TRBD1. After removal of 5 bases from V and 7 bases from J, the junction contained 9 bases not matched to a gene. Germline CDR1 is SEHNR and CDR2 is FQNEAQ (reference sequence). This CDR3 spans 15 amino acids. The CDR3 DNA reads TGTGCCAGCAGCCACACGGGGACAGGATTTGAAAAACTGTTTTTT. Amino acids: CASSHTGTGFEKLFF.

The chain has TRBV7-8 and TRBJ2-1; 10 bases map to TRBD2. Per the germline V gene, CDR1 is SGHVS and CDR2 is FQNEAQ. CDR3 size: 19 residues. Unmatched junction bases numbered 11, after V lost 0 bases and J lost 3 bases. The CDR3 DNA follows: TGTGCCAGCAGCTTAGCGCCCACTAGCGGGATAGGGGGCTACAATGAGCAGTTCTTC. Protein sequence: CASSLAPTSGIGGYNEQFF.

The chain combines TRBV11-3 with TRBJ1-1, with D unclear. This CDR3 region has 14 residues. Germline V gives CDR1 SGHNT, CDR2 YENEEA. V was cut by 5 bases and J by 5 bases, with 15 bases left in between. The CDR3 spells CASSPYLRRTEAFF. Here the CDR3 DNA reads TGTGCCAGCAGCCCCTACCTCAGGAGGACTGAAGCTTTCTTT.

The J gene is TRBJ1-1, the V gene TRBV5-1, with D maybe TRBD1 (6 bases). CDR1 SGHRS and CDR2 YFSETQ come from the germline V gene. The CDR3 totals 18 residues. V was shortened by 2 bases and J by 6 bases, with 26 bases between the two germline ends. CDR3 nucleotide sequence: TGCGCCAGCAGCTTCCTATTCTTGGGCCAGGGGTCGATCTCTGAAGCTTTCTTT. It codes for CASSFLFLGQGSISEAFF.

The genes are TRBV6-1 and TRBJ2-5, with 12 nucleotides matching TRBD2. J lost 7 bases, V lost 4 bases, and 16 bases had no gene match. Germline lookup yields CDR1 MNHNS and CDR2 SASEGT. The CDR3 has 18 residues. The chain's CDR3 is CASSVIASGRDRPGTQYF. CDR3 DNA: TGTGCCAGCAGTGTGATAGCTAGCGGGAGGGACCGCCCGGGGACCCAGTACTTC.

The chain links TRBV24-1 to TRBJ2-1, with 12 bases identical to TRBD2. V shed 3 bases and J 2 bases; nucleotides not matched to a gene: 7. There are 18 residues in the CDR3. From germline, CDR1 is KGHDR and CDR2 SFDVKD. The CDR3 sequence is CATSDRRLAGDPYNEQFF. CDR3 sequence (DNA): TGTGCCACCAGTGATAGACGACTAGCGGGAGATCCCTACAATGAGCAGTTCTTC.

This chain connects TRBV10-3 to TRBJ1-2, with 10 bases fitting TRBD1. The CDR3 is 13 amino acids. After removal of 5 bases from V and 8 bases from J, the junction contained 5 bases not matched to a gene. Germline V lookup: CDR1 ENHRY, CDR2 SYGVKD. The CDR3 DNA reads as TGTGCCATCAGTCCCGGGACAGGGGTCGGCTACACCTTC. This sequence encodes CAISPGTGVGYTF.

V usage is TRBV11-3 and J usage is TRBJ1-1; D gene ambiguous. Germline V gene data show CDR1 as SGHNT and CDR2 as YENEEA. With 3 bases removed from V and 0 bases from J, the gap between germline ends came to 11 bases. The CDR3 loop spans 15 amino acids. The CDR3 protein is CASSFAAALNTEAFF. DNA of the CDR3: TGTGCCAGCAGCTTTGCGGCAGCCTTGAACACTGAAGCTTTCTTT.

The CDR3 nucleotides are TGTGCCAGCAGGACCCCCGGAGCGAGCTCCTACAATGAGCAGTTCTTC. As protein: CASRTPGASSYNEQFF. This rearrangement joins TRBV28 to TRBJ2-1; D gene unclear. V was trimmed by 6 bases and J by 0 bases, leaving 15 bases between them. Germline CDR1 is MDHEN and CDR2 is SYDVKM. The CDR3 sequence is 16 residues long.

V and J are TRBV28 and TRBJ2-7, with 7 bases lining up with TRBD1. CDR1 and CDR2 (germline): MDHEN, SYDVKM. This CDR3 region has 16 residues. Trimming removed 4 bases from V and 3 bases from J; junction bases left unmatched: 12. As DNA, the CDR3 is TGTGCCAGCAGTTCGCCAGCAGGGGGTTCTGTCTACGAGCAGTACTTC. Its translation: CASSSPAGGSVYEQYF.

This chain joins TRBV9 and TRBJ1-1, with 7 bases matching TRBD1. V lost 3 bases and J lost 0; bases outside the gene matches: 5. The germline V gene encodes CDR1 SGDLS and CDR2 YYNGEE. The CDR3 has 15 amino acids. Here the CDR3 reads CASSARQGLNTEAFF. DNA for the CDR3: TGTGCCAGCAGCGCACGACAGGGACTGAACACTGAAGCTTTCTTT.

The chain has TRBV5-1 and TRBJ1-4; possibly TRBD1 for D (6 bases). V lost 4 bases and J 7 bases, leaving 17 bases between the germline ends. Germline CDR1 SGHRS, CDR2 YFSETQ. This CDR3 comprises 15 residues. CDR3 sequence reads: CASSDPTGPGEKLFF. The CDR3 DNA is TGCGCCAGCAGCGACCCCACAGGGCCGGGTGAAAAACTGTTTTTT.

The V call is TRBV3-1 (or the pseudogene TRBV3-2), the J call TRBJ1-2; 9 bases map to TRBD1. CDR1 and CDR2 (germline): LGHDT, YNNKEL (reference sequence). J gave up 5 bases and V 4 bases, and 14 bases lay outside the gene matches. The CDR3 length is 17 residues. The CDR3 DNA follows: TGTGCCAGCAGCCCTCCCGGGACAGGGTTCGTGAGGTATGGCTACACCTTC. Translation gives CASSPPGTGFVRYGYTF.

Only a few counts were recorded for this clone. Written as DNA, the CDR3 is TGTGCCATCAGCGTCGATCTCAGGGACAATCAGCCCCAGCATTTT. Amino acid sequence: CAISVDLRDNQPQHF. The chain carries TRBV10-3 and TRBJ1-5, with D tentatively TRBD1 (5 bases). Germline V CDR1 and CDR2: ENHRY, SYGVKD. The CDR3 loop spans 15 amino acids. V lost 6 bases to trimming and J lost 3 bases, with 15 bases between them.

This rearrangement joins TRBV5-6 to TRBJ2-5; TRBD2 might be the D (5 bases). The CDR3 length is 14 residues. Trimming left V 1 base short and J 5 bases short, with 12 bases between. Per germline, CDR1 SGHDT and CDR2 YYEEEE. The CDR3 is CASSLFSGVETQYF. CDR3 DNA: TGTGCCAGCAGCTTGTTCTCCGGGGTCGAGACCCAGTACTTC.

This chain uses TRBV10-3 with TRBJ2-3; 10 bases are shared with TRBD2. The CDR3 spans 14 residues. Looked up from germline, CDR1 is ENHRY and CDR2 is SYGVKD. V trimming: 8 bases; J trimming: 7 bases; junction bases outside the gene matches: 9. The chain's CDR3 is CAIGASGSRNTQYF. CDR3 sequence (DNA): TGTGCCATCGGGGCTAGCGGGAGTAGGAATACGCAGTATTTT.

This chain uses TRBV4-3 with TRBJ1-2; TRBD1 aligns across 8 bases. The CDR3 extends over 17 amino acids. With 4 bases clipped from V and 4 bases from J, the junction kept 14 bases outside the gene matches. Germline-derived CDR1 and CDR2 are LGHNA and YSLEER. The CDR3 loop reads CASSPGGRGRSPYGYTF. CDR3 DNA sequence: TGCGCCAGCAGCCCAGGGGGCAGGGGGCGTTCTCCCTATGGCTACACCTTC.

This clone was seen a handful of times. The chain links TRBV28 to TRBJ1-6; 7 bases map to TRBD1. The germline CDR1 and CDR2 sequences are MDHEN and SYDVKM. The V gene end was trimmed by 3 bases and the J gene end by 7 bases; junction bases not matched to a gene: 9. This CDR3 spans 16 amino acids. Here the CDR3 reads CASSFPSYRGNSPLHF. Here the CDR3 DNA reads TGTGCCAGCAGTTTCCCCTCATACAGGGGAAATTCACCCCTCCACTTT.

This chain uses TRBV19 with TRBJ1-3, with 7 bases identical to TRBD1. Per the germline V gene, CDR1 is LNHDA and CDR2 is SQIVND (reference sequence). V trimming: 6 bases; J trimming: 2 bases; junction bases outside the gene matches: 4. This CDR3 comprises 14 residues. The CDR3 loop is CASSRGTAGNTIYF. As DNA, the CDR3 is TGTGCCAGTAGCCGCGGGACAGCTGGAAACACCATATATTTT.

V usage is TRBV11-3 and J usage is TRBJ1-1; D is unclear. Germline lookup yields CDR1 SGHNT and CDR2 YENEEA. The CDR3 runs to 11 residues. With 5 bases removed from V and 8 bases from J, the gap between germline ends came to 9 bases. CDR3 sequence: CASSPGREAFF. The CDR3 nucleotides are TGTGCCAGCAGCCCCGGTCGGGAAGCTTTCTTT.

V and J are TRBV9 and TRBJ1-1; a weak D match, TRBD1 (5 bases). This CDR3 has 18 residues. Germline V gene data show CDR1 as SGDLS and CDR2 as YYNGEE. The V gene lost 6 bases and the J gene lost 3 bases, with 27 bases spanning the gap. In nucleotides, the CDR3 is TGTGCCAGCACCCGAGGTGACAGTGGTAGCTCGTATTACACTGAAGCTTTCTTT. It encodes CASTRGDSGSSYYTEAFF.

V and J are TRBV29-1 and TRBJ2-1; 7 nucleotides line up with TRBD1. This CDR3 region has 16 residues. Unmatched junction bases numbered 6, after V lost 1 base and J lost 0 bases. In germline, CDR1 is SQVTM, CDR2 ANQGSEA. CDR3 amino acids: CSVEGTGSLSYNEQFF. DNA of the CDR3: TGCAGCGTTGAAGGGACAGGATCTCTCTCCTACAATGAGCAGTTCTTC.

This sequence joins TRBV14 and TRBJ2-5; 10 positions match TRBD2. V dropped 5 bases and J dropped 3; count of bases not matched to a gene: 6. This CDR3 spans 15 amino acids. Germline values: CDR1 SGHDN, CDR2 FVKESK. CDR3 bases: TGTGCCAGCAGCGTAGGACTAGCGGACAAAGAGACCCAGTACTTC. It translates to CASSVGLADKETQYF.

This clone was observed a few times. This CDR3 is also generated by other DNA sequences in the sample. DNA of the CDR3: TGTGCCAGCAGCCAAGTCGGTAGGGGAGAGACCCAGTACTTC. Amino acid sequence: CASSQVGRGETQYF. This chain connects TRBV3-1 (or the pseudogene TRBV3-2) to TRBJ2-5, with D tentatively TRBD1 (5 bases). The CDR3 runs to 14 residues. Trimming cost V 1 base and J 4 bases, with 10 bases left between them. Germline lookup yields CDR1 LGHDT and CDR2 YNNKEL (reference sequence).

The chain combines TRBV4-1 with TRBJ1-3, with D tentatively TRBD1 (5 bases). There are 16 residues in the CDR3. CDR1 and CDR2 (germline): MGHRA, YSYEKL. Trimming left V 4 bases short and J 0 bases short, with 13 bases between. The CDR3 is CASSPTRGSSGNTIYF. The CDR3 DNA follows: TGCGCCAGCAGCCCAACAAGGGGTTCCTCTGGAAACACCATATATTTT.

The J gene is TRBJ1-1, the V gene TRBV30, with TRBD1 matching over 7 bases. Per the germline V gene, CDR1 is GTSNPN and CDR2 is SVGIG (reference sequence). J was trimmed by 5 bases and V by 2 bases; bases with no gene match: 5. The CDR3 runs to 13 residues. The CDR3 sequence: CAWSLNRGTEAFF. The CDR3 DNA sequence: TGTGCCTGGAGTTTAAACAGGGGAACTGAAGCTTTCTTT. The whole variable domain, remainder taken from reference TRBV30 and TRBJ1-1, is SQTIHQWPATLVQPVGSPLSLECTVEGTSNPNLYWYRQAAGRGLQLLFYSVGIGQISSEVPQNLSASRPQDRQFILSSKKLLLSDSGFYLCAWSLNRGTEAFFGQGTRLTVV.

This chain's CDR3 is CASSQRTGTDTQYF. CDR3 sequence (DNA): TGTGCCAGCAGCCAGAGGACAGGCACAGATACGCAGTATTTT. The V call is TRBV7-3, the J call TRBJ2-3, with a possible D match to TRBD1 (6 bases). Germline-derived CDR1 and CDR2 are SGHTA and FQGTGA. The CDR3 length is 14 residues. V lost 5 bases and J lost 1, with 10 bases in between.

The chain uses TRBV24-1 and TRBJ2-1; TRBD1 is a possible D gene (6 bases). The CDR3 consists of 11 residues. With 8 bases removed from V and 6 bases from J, the gap between germline ends came to 7 bases. Germline V gives CDR1 KGHDR, CDR2 SFDVKD. The CDR3 DNA is TGTGCCACCACCAGGGGCAATGAGCAGTTCTTC. Translation gives CATTRGNEQFF.

Only one count was recorded for this clone. The chain joins TRBV30 to TRBJ1-2, with TRBD1 matching 7 bases. V lost 0 bases, J lost 8 bases, and 6 bases stayed unmatched. The germline V gene has CDR1 GTSNPN and CDR2 SVGIG (reference sequence). This CDR3 spans 13 amino acids. DNA for the CDR3: TGTGCCTGGAGTGTACTCCAGGGGGGCGGCTACACCTTC. Its translation: CAWSVLQGGGYTF.